Listed below are T cell receptor beta chains from one sample, sequenced in a study of early T cells in non-severe SARS-CoV-2 infection. TCRdb redid the calling of the 5' RACE reads with MiXCR, one entry per CDR3 protein. The sample carries 65,000 to 85,000 distinct CDR3 sequences, around 13% recorded once. The specimen sequenced was whole blood. The receptors were sampled from an adult who was a healthcare worker with PCR-confirmed SARS-CoV-2 infection or an uninfected control (not recorded which). Each CDR3 is given with its conserved first and last residue. D genes are given only for firm matches. Only some rows state a clone size, as once, few, many or a class for expanded clones.

CDR3 protein: CASSPRTDTQYF
CDR3 DNA: TGTGCCAGCAGCCCGCGGACAGATACGCAGTATTTT
CDR3 length: 12
V gene: TRBV5-4
J gene: TRBJ2-3
clone size: NA
D gene: NA

CDR3 protein: CSVRTGGGTEAFF
CDR3 DNA: TGCAGCGTACGGACAGGGGGCGGCACTGAAGCTTTCTTT
CDR3 length: 13
V gene: TRBV29-1
J gene: TRBJ1-1
clone size: few
D gene: TRBD1

CDR3 protein: CASSFAGLNTEAFF
CDR3 DNA: TGTGCCAGCAGTTTTGCAGGGTTGAACACTGAAGCTTTCTTT
CDR3 length: 14
V gene: TRBV27
J gene: TRBJ1-1
clone size: NA
D gene: NA

CDR3 protein: CASNLSGAYNEQFF
CDR3 DNA: TGTGCCAGCAACCTTAGCGGGGCTTACAATGAGCAGTTCTTC
CDR3 length: 14
V gene: TRBV21-1
J gene: TRBJ2-1
clone size: many
D gene: NA

CDR3 protein: CASSLAGDRNEQFF
CDR3 DNA: TGTGCCAGCAGCCTGGCCGGGGATCGCAATGAGCAGTTCTTC
CDR3 length: 14
V gene: TRBV11-2
J gene: TRBJ2-1
clone size: few
D gene: NA

CDR3 protein: CASSEDDPWEQYF
CDR3 DNA: TGCGCCAGCAGTGAGGACGACCCTTGGGAGCAGTACTTC
CDR3 length: 13
V gene: TRBV10-2
J gene: TRBJ2-7
clone size: NA
D gene: NA

CDR3 protein: CASSLQLARQETQYF
CDR3 DNA: TGTGCCAGCAGCTTACAACTAGCGCGGCAAGAGACCCAGTACTTC
CDR3 length: 15
V gene: TRBV11-2
J gene: TRBJ2-5
clone size: few
D gene: TRBD2

CDR3 protein: CASSVGRTEAFF
CDR3 DNA: TGTGCCAGCAGTGTAGGCCGCACTGAAGCTTTCTTT
CDR3 length: 12
V gene: TRBV13
J gene: TRBJ1-1
clone size: NA
D gene: NA

CDR3 protein: CASSTGGPTGELFF
CDR3 DNA: TGTGCCAGCAGCACGGGCGGACCCACCGGGGAGCTGTTTTTT
CDR3 length: 14
V gene: TRBV5-5
J gene: TRBJ2-2
clone size: many
D gene: NA

CDR3 protein: CASSSPDREAYEQYF
CDR3 DNA: TGTGCCAGCAGTAGCCCGGACAGGGAAGCCTACGAGCAGTACTTC
CDR3 length: 15
V gene: TRBV28
J gene: TRBJ2-7
clone size: few
D gene: TRBD1

CDR3 protein: CSARDTGPYGYTF
CDR3 DNA: TGCAGTGCTAGAGATACAGGGCCCTATGGCTACACCTTC
CDR3 length: 13
V gene: TRBV20-1
J gene: TRBJ1-2
clone size: many
D gene: NA

CDR3 protein: CASSLNPDGSGYTF
CDR3 DNA: TGTGCCAGCAGCTTAAACCCGGACGGGAGTGGCTACACCTTC
CDR3 length: 14
V gene: TRBV7-6
J gene: TRBJ1-2
clone size: NA
D gene: NA

CDR3 protein: CASSLAAGGQTQYF
CDR3 DNA: TGCGCCAGCAGCTTGGCAGCAGGGGGCCAGACCCAGTACTTC
CDR3 length: 14
V gene: TRBV5-1
J gene: TRBJ2-5
clone size: many
D gene: TRBD1

CDR3 protein: CASSIPTLTTHTQYF
CDR3 DNA: TGTGCCAGTAGTATCCCGACCTTAACTACTCATACGCAGTATTTT
CDR3 length: 15
V gene: TRBV19
J gene: TRBJ2-3
clone size: many
D gene: NA

CDR3 protein: CASSASTGTEAFF
CDR3 DNA: TGCGCCAGCAGCGCCTCGACAGGGACTGAAGCTTTCTTT
CDR3 length: 13
V gene: TRBV10-1
J gene: TRBJ1-1
clone size: NA
D gene: TRBD1

CDR3 protein: CASSADLLPYNEQFF
CDR3 DNA: TGTGCCAGCAGTGCGGACTTACTTCCCTACAATGAGCAGTTCTTC
CDR3 length: 15
V gene: TRBV6-4
J gene: TRBJ2-1
clone size: NA
D gene: NA

CDR3 protein: CASGWVGSSSYNSPLHF
CDR3 DNA: TGTGCTAGTGGTTGGGTCGGATCCAGCTCCTATAATTCACCCCTCCACTTT
CDR3 length: 17
V gene: TRBV12-5
J gene: TRBJ1-6
clone size: many
D gene: NA

CDR3 protein: CASSPPRRAPNTEAFF
CDR3 DNA: TGTGCCAGCAGCCCCCCGCGGAGGGCCCCGAACACTGAAGCTTTCTTT
CDR3 length: 16
V gene: TRBV11-2
J gene: TRBJ1-1
clone size: NA
D gene: NA

CDR3 protein: CASSLEGAAQYF
CDR3 DNA: TGTGCCAGCAGCTTAGAGGGGGCGGCCCAGTACTTC
CDR3 length: 12
V gene: TRBV7-9
J gene: TRBJ2-5
clone size: NA
D gene: TRBD1

CDR3 protein: CASSSGRRTDTQYF
CDR3 DNA: TGTGCCAGTAGTAGCGGGAGGCGGACAGATACGCAGTATTTT
CDR3 length: 14
V gene: TRBV19
J gene: TRBJ2-3
clone size: NA
D gene: TRBD2

CDR3 protein: CASSLVRTGADTQYF
CDR3 DNA: TGTGCCAGCAGCTTAGTTCGGACAGGGGCAGATACGCAGTATTTT
CDR3 length: 15
V gene: TRBV7-6
J gene: TRBJ2-3
clone size: few
D gene: TRBD1

CDR3 protein: CSVASGRAGTQYF
CDR3 DNA: TGCAGCGTTGCTAGCGGGAGGGCCGGGACCCAGTACTTC
CDR3 length: 13
V gene: TRBV29-1
J gene: TRBJ2-5
clone size: few
D gene: TRBD2

CDR3 protein: CASSLTRDTQYF
CDR3 DNA: TGTGCCAGCAGCTTGACGCGCGATACGCAGTATTTT
CDR3 length: 12
V gene: TRBV7-9
J gene: TRBJ2-3
clone size: NA
D gene: NA

CDR3 protein: CASSSLQGGSEETQYF
CDR3 DNA: TGTGCCAGCAGCTCATTACAGGGAGGTAGTGAGGAGACCCAGTACTTC
CDR3 length: 16
V gene: TRBV7-2
J gene: TRBJ2-5
clone size: many
D gene: NA

CDR3 protein: CSVAGTGLYEQYF
CDR3 DNA: TGCAGCGTCGCCGGGACAGGGTTATACGAGCAGTACTTC
CDR3 length: 13
V gene: TRBV29-1
J gene: TRBJ2-7
clone size: few
D gene: TRBD1

CDR3 protein: CASSAAGTGNTGELFF
CDR3 DNA: TGTGCCAGCAGTGCCGCAGGGACAGGGAACACCGGGGAGCTGTTTTTT
CDR3 length: 16
V gene: TRBV28
J gene: TRBJ2-2
clone size: few
D gene: TRBD1

CDR3 protein: CASIPRGRAWAERGYTF
CDR3 DNA: TGTGCCAGCATACCGAGGGGGCGGGCCTGGGCGGAACGTGGCTACACCTTC
CDR3 length: 17
V gene: TRBV11-2
J gene: TRBJ1-2
clone size: many
D gene: TRBD1

CDR3 protein: CASSISTSGYEQYF
CDR3 DNA: TGTGCCAGCAGTATATCGACTAGCGGCTACGAGCAGTACTTC
CDR3 length: 14
V gene: TRBV27
J gene: TRBJ2-7
clone size: NA
D gene: TRBD2

CDR3 protein: CASRPWDSSSYEQYF
CDR3 DNA: TGTGCCAGTAGGCCCTGGGACAGCAGCTCCTACGAGCAGTACTTC
CDR3 length: 15
V gene: TRBV19
J gene: TRBJ2-7
clone size: few
D gene: TRBD1

CDR3 protein: CSARTSGQETQYF
CDR3 DNA: TGCAGTGCTAGGACTAGCGGGCAAGAGACCCAGTACTTC
CDR3 length: 13
V gene: TRBV20-1
J gene: TRBJ2-5
clone size: many
D gene: TRBD2

CDR3 protein: CATSPTTSGTIDTQYF
CDR3 DNA: TGTGCCACCAGTCCGACTACTAGCGGGACCATCGATACGCAGTATTTT
CDR3 length: 16
V gene: TRBV15
J gene: TRBJ2-3
clone size: few
D gene: TRBD2

CDR3 protein: CASSDLPSPLHF
CDR3 DNA: TGTGCCAGCAGCGATCTTCCTTCACCCCTCCACTTT
CDR3 length: 12
V gene: TRBV12-3/TRBV12-4
J gene: TRBJ1-6
clone size: many
D gene: NA

CDR3 protein: CSARGGSLGESQHF
CDR3 DNA: TGCAGTGCTAGAGGAGGATCCCTCGGTGAATCCCAGCATTTT
CDR3 length: 14
V gene: TRBV20-1
J gene: TRBJ1-5
clone size: few
D gene: NA

CDR3 protein: CASSFVRNTEAFF
CDR3 DNA: TGTGCCAGCAGTTTTGTAAGGAACACTGAAGCTTTCTTT
CDR3 length: 13
V gene: TRBV12-3/TRBV12-4
J gene: TRBJ1-1
clone size: NA
D gene: NA

CDR3 protein: CASGIKVEYEQYF
CDR3 DNA: TGTGCCAGCGGAATTAAAGTCGAGTACGAGCAGTACTTC
CDR3 length: 13
V gene: TRBV6-2/TRBV6-3
J gene: TRBJ2-7
clone size: few
D gene: NA

CDR3 protein: CASSLVGQGGGETQYF
CDR3 DNA: TGTGCCAGCAGCTTAGTCGGTCAGGGAGGTGGAGAGACCCAGTACTTC
CDR3 length: 16
V gene: TRBV7-2
J gene: TRBJ2-5
clone size: many
D gene: NA

CDR3 protein: CSARDYRGGPSRNEQFF
CDR3 DNA: TGCAGTGCTAGAGATTATAGAGGGGGACCAAGCAGGAATGAGCAGTTCTTC
CDR3 length: 17
V gene: TRBV20-1
J gene: TRBJ2-1
clone size: few
D gene: NA

CDR3 protein: CASRGVNYGYTF
CDR3 DNA: TGTGCCAGCAGGGGGGTAAACTATGGCTACACCTTC
CDR3 length: 12
V gene: TRBV27
J gene: TRBJ1-2
clone size: NA
D gene: NA

CDR3 protein: CSARGGTDTQYF
CDR3 DNA: TGCAGTGCTAGAGGGGGCACAGATACGCAGTATTTT
CDR3 length: 12
V gene: TRBV20-1
J gene: TRBJ2-3
clone size: NA
D gene: NA

CDR3 protein: CASNPPYNEQFF
CDR3 DNA: TGTGCCAGCAACCCTCCCTACAATGAGCAGTTCTTC
CDR3 length: 12
V gene: TRBV6-2/TRBV6-3
J gene: TRBJ2-1
clone size: NA
D gene: NA

CDR3 protein: CASSLTGTSGGHSTDTQYF
CDR3 DNA: TGTGCCAGCAGCCTAACCGGGACTAGCGGGGGGCACAGCACAGATACGCAGTATTTT
CDR3 length: 19
V gene: TRBV12-3/TRBV12-4
J gene: TRBJ2-3
clone size: NA
D gene: TRBD2

CDR3 protein: CASSSGLADYEQYF
CDR3 DNA: TGTGCCAGCAGCTCGGGACTAGCGGACTACGAGCAGTACTTC
CDR3 length: 14
V gene: TRBV11-2
J gene: TRBJ2-7
clone size: many
D gene: TRBD2

CDR3 protein: CATSHPRDTEETQYF
CDR3 DNA: TGTGCCACCAGTCATCCCAGGGACACTGAAGAGACCCAGTACTTC
CDR3 length: 15
V gene: TRBV24-1
J gene: TRBJ2-5
clone size: few
D gene: NA

CDR3 protein: CASRPDPGLASTNEKLFF
CDR3 DNA: TGTGCCAGCAGACCAGATCCGGGTCTTGCATCGACTAATGAAAAACTGTTTTTT
CDR3 length: 18
V gene: TRBV6-2/TRBV6-3
J gene: TRBJ1-4
clone size: many
D gene: NA

CDR3 protein: CSVTNRWDNEQFF
CDR3 DNA: TGCAGCGTAACTAACAGGTGGGACAATGAGCAGTTCTTC
CDR3 length: 13
V gene: TRBV29-1
J gene: TRBJ2-1
clone size: NA
D gene: NA

CDR3 protein: CSVADFDDGNQPQHF
CDR3 DNA: TGCAGCGTTGCGGATTTCGACGACGGCAATCAGCCCCAGCATTTT
CDR3 length: 15
V gene: TRBV29-1
J gene: TRBJ1-5
clone size: many
D gene: NA

CDR3 protein: CATSRVYEGNEQYF
CDR3 DNA: TGTGCCACCAGCAGAGTTTACGAAGGCAACGAGCAGTACTTC
CDR3 length: 14
V gene: TRBV15
J gene: TRBJ2-7
clone size: many
D gene: NA

CDR3 protein: CATSRGGIGEKLFF
CDR3 DNA: TGTGCCACCAGCAGAGGGGGGATTGGTGAAAAACTGTTTTTT
CDR3 length: 14
V gene: TRBV15
J gene: TRBJ1-4
clone size: few
D gene: NA

CDR3 protein: CASSLVAGLSGELFF
CDR3 DNA: TGCGCCAGCAGCTTGGTGGCAGGTTTGAGCGGGGAGCTGTTTTTT
CDR3 length: 15
V gene: TRBV5-1
J gene: TRBJ2-2
clone size: many
D gene: NA

CDR3 protein: CASSEYYTGELFF
CDR3 DNA: TGTGCCAGCAGCGAGTATTACACCGGGGAGCTGTTTTTT
CDR3 length: 13
V gene: TRBV6-5
J gene: TRBJ2-2
clone size: few
D gene: NA

CDR3 protein: CSVEERLEGYYNEQFF
CDR3 DNA: TGCAGCGTTGAAGAACGACTAGAGGGTTATTACAATGAGCAGTTCTTC
CDR3 length: 16
V gene: TRBV29-1
J gene: TRBJ2-1
clone size: NA
D gene: NA

CDR3 protein: CASSAVTGPRIVTNEKLFF
CDR3 DNA: TGTGCCAGTAGTGCCGTAACAGGTCCAAGGATTGTAACTAATGAAAAACTGTTTTTT
CDR3 length: 19
V gene: TRBV19
J gene: TRBJ1-4
clone size: NA
D gene: NA

CDR3 protein: CSARFGTLQYF
CDR3 DNA: TGCAGTGCTAGGTTCGGGACTCTGCAGTATTTT
CDR3 length: 11
V gene: TRBV20-1
J gene: TRBJ2-3
clone size: NA
D gene: NA

CDR3 protein: CASSRGGTQYF
CDR3 DNA: TGCGCCAGCAGCAGGGGGGGGACCCAGTACTTC
CDR3 length: 11
V gene: TRBV5-1
J gene: TRBJ2-5
clone size: NA
D gene: NA

CDR3 protein: CASSPFSQTQYF
CDR3 DNA: TGTGCCAGCTCACCATTTTCGCAGACCCAGTACTTC
CDR3 length: 12
V gene: TRBV18
J gene: TRBJ2-5
clone size: NA
D gene: NA